Described below is a single T cell receptor (beta chain) sequence and its context. This entry belongs to a study of cytomegalovirus exposure and HLA in healthy donors. Trimming removed 0 bases from V and 0 bases from J, with 6 bases in between. The CDR3 extends over 15 amino acids. The germline V gene has CDR1 SGHRS and CDR2 YFSETQ. PCR employed 60 Vbeta and 13 Jbeta primers. Assay used: immunoSEQ multiplex PCR; TCRdb lists only in-frame clones, some missing. The table lists approximately 240,000 clones, about three quarters of them singletons. V and J are TRBV5-1 and TRBJ1-4; no clear D gene. This sequence was found in an older woman in good health and CMV-seropositive. The sequenced material came from PBMCs. CDR3 DNA: TGCGCCAGCAGCTTGGCCCTTGCAACTAATGAAAAACTGTTTTTT. Residues: CASSLALATNEKLFF.